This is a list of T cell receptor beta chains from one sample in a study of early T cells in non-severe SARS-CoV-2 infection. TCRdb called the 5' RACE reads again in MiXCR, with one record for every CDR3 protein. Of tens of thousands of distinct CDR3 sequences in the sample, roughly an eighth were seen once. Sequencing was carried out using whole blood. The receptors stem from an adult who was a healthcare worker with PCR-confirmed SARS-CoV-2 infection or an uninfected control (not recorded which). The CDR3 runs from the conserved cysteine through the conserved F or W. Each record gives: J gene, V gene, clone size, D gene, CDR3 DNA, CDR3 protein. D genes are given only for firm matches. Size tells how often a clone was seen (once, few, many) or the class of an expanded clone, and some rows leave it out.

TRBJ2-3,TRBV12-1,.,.,TGTGCCAGCAGCTTGCTAGCGGGGGGGGGCACAGAAACGCAGTATTTT,CASSLLAGGGTETQYF
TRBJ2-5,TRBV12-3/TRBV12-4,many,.,TGTGCCAGCAGTCTCCCCAACTACCGGGACGACCAAGAGACCCAGTACTTC,CASSLPNYRDDQETQYF
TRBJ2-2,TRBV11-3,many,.,TGTGCCAGCAGCCATGACGGGGAGCTGTTTTTT,CASSHDGELFF
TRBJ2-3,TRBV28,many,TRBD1,TGTGCCAGCAGGGGGCCGGGACAGGGGTCAGATACGCAGTATTTT,CASRGPGQGSDTQYF
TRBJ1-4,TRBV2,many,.,TGTGCCAGCAGCGCAGACACATCAACTAATGGAAAACTGTTTTTT,CASSADTSTNGKLFF
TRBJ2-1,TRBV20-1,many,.,TGCAGTGCTCCGAGCGTCTCTCGGGGTGAGCAGTTCTTC,CSAPSVSRGEQFF
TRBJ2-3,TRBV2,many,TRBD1,TGTGCCAGCAAAACCGGACAGGGCACAGATACGCAGTATTTT,CASKTGQGTDTQYF
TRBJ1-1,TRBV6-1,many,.,TGTGCCAGCAGTGAAGTGGCTGCCTATTTGAACACTGAAGCTTTCTTT,CASSEVAAYLNTEAFF
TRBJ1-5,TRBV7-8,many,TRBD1,TGTGCCAGCAGCTCGGACAGGGTGAATCAGCCCCAGCATTTT,CASSSDRVNQPQHF
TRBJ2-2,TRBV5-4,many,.,TGTGCCAGCAGCTTGACGGGGGCAGGCGGGGAGCTGTTTTTT,CASSLTGAGGELFF